This TCR beta chain comes out of a study of T cell responses to AZD1222 COVID-19 vaccine. Study-level points and caveats: A rise in Spike-specific TCR breadth and depth followed two AZD1222 doses.

Concerning this clone itself: The antigen is undetermined. The same CDR3 also results from other DNA sequences found in this sample.

Repertoires were generated with immunoSEQ multiplex PCR, while TCRdb's copy carries only in-frame clones and drops some. The sample lists 140,000 to 150,000 clones; about 92% were seen once. Germline V gene data show CDR1 as SEHNR and CDR2 as FQNEAQ (reference sequence). The CDR3 runs 13 residues. The V end was cut by 1 base, the J end by 0 bases, with 3 bases between. The chain has TRBV7-9 and TRBJ1-1; no clear D gene. The source material was peripheral blood, sampled on day 0 of AZD1222 vaccination. The receptor was isolated from an adult in good health. CDR3: CASSLDLNTEAFF. The DNA for the CDR3 is TGTGCCAGCAGCTTAGATTTGAACACTGAAGCTTTCTTT.